This T cell receptor beta chain was retrieved from a study of cytomegalovirus exposure and HLA in healthy donors (dated by TCRdb to between 2016 and 2019). Notes on the research overall: An earlier analysis of 587 of the donors reported 250 to 350 Gb of sequence data and some 120 million unique TCR beta sequences from about 200 million T cells. The genetic ancestry cluster associated with self-reported Caucasian donors included about four fifths of the roughly 400 genotyped donors. The study was designed to test whether signatures of past pathogen exposure could be identified by cataloging public T cell receptors. An earlier analysis of 587 of the donors used high-throughput TCR beta sequencing to judge whether each TCR beta V gene segment behaved as functional or pseudogenic. Class I and class II HLA loci were covered by the typing at four-digit resolution. A later analysis re-examined previously published TCR beta repertoires from several hundred donors and added high-resolution HLA genotyping to investigate patterns of TCR occurrence. About 300 gigabases of sequencing data and approximately 85 million unique TCR sequences were included in an early release covering roughly 600 HLA-typed donors. A handful of DR-DQ haplotypes were handled as single units for association and clustering because linkage in the cohort was strong. To predict cytomegalovirus infection status, the study combined high-throughput TCR immunosequencing, statistical association of individual TCRs with disease status, and machine learning. All discovery cohort repertoires had been generated using a single sequencing platform. Rather than drawing on any new phenotypic data, the later analysis identified candidate immune exposures from TCR beta sequences and the way those sequences occurred across donors. Among some 400 genotyped donors of the cohort, an average of around 240,000 unique TCR beta nucleotide sequences were sequenced per donor, around 20% of them non-productive. Typing coverage differed by locus: A, B, C, DRB1 and DQB1 were typed in roughly 629-630 donors, DQA1 in about 500, DPA1 in 606, and DPB1 in about 450. A later genetic analysis used genome-wide SNP genotypes for about three fifths of the 666 donors, treating that subset as a discovery cohort. In addition to the first cohort of approximately 670 subjects, a separate validation cohort of 130 or so different subjects was used. The study profiled the T cell repertoires of 500 to 800 subjects by immunosequencing and related them to cytomegalovirus serostatus. Alongside the repertoire data, information on donor age, sex, ethnicity and CMV serostatus was compiled.

The CDR3 holds 14 amino acids from the cysteine to the phenylalanine. Here the CDR3 DNA is all that survives: 42 bases in frame from base 1. The germline V gene specifies MNHNS as CDR1 and SASEGT as CDR2. V loses 4 bases, J loses 7 bases, and the germline ends lie 14 bases apart. The cohort comprised under 700 healthy bone marrow donors. Cohort members were all nominally healthy when sampled, although unrecorded immune exposures were likely present. The donor was CMV seropositive and belonged to the group of more than 250 seropositive cohort members. A peripheral blood sample was collected from each donor, and TCR beta sequencing was performed on peripheral blood mononuclear cells. Genomic DNA was extracted from the blood cell samples with the Qiagen DNeasy Blood Extraction Kit. The library came from the immunoSEQ multiplex PCR assay. For the multiplex PCR, a mixture combining 60 forward primers for TCR Vbeta segments and 13 reverse primers for TCR Jbeta segments was used. The CDR3 region of rearranged TCR beta genes was amplified from genomic DNA by a multiplex PCR assay. The Illumina HiSeq System was used to sequence the amplified TCR beta libraries as 87-base-pair reads. In the authors' own workflow: Across the 700 or so repertoires, a later analysis counted approximately 83 million unique TCR beta chains, roughly 11 million of which were shared by at least two donors. To remove PCR and sequencing errors, raw reads were error-corrected and collapsed into unique sequences using a nearest-neighbor algorithm that merged closely related sequences. V, D and J gene segments were assigned by aligning CDR3 sequences to IMGT reference sequences. Each retained sequence needed at least a six-nucleotide match to both a V gene segment and a J gene segment. Rearrangements were called productive when the CDR3 lacked stop codons and stayed in frame with V and J; all others were non-productive. Following IMGT convention, CDR3 was defined as the stretch from the second conserved V-encoded cysteine up to the conserved J-encoded phenylalanine. Sequences without an unambiguous match to a single V gene segment were excluded from the earlier analysis of approximately 600 of the donors. An earlier analysis of around 600 of the donors classified V segments as functional when productive rearrangements were above 56.7% and as segregating when the standard deviation between donors was above 5%. To diagnose cytomegalovirus status from the catalog of TCR beta chain sequences, a statistical classification framework was built. V and J gene assignment, in a later analysis, came from comparing TCR nucleotide sequences with IMGT/GENE-DB human TR gene sequences. Using the TCRdist pipeline, a later analysis assigned CDR3 sequences along with most-parsimonious VDJ recombination scenarios. A later analysis defined each TCR beta chain by its CDR3 amino acid sequence plus V-gene family, and excluded reads lacking a unique V-gene family. A later analysis removed over 500 highly shared, low-generation-probability nucleotide sequences to deal with suspected cross-contamination and a sequencing artifact. In a later analysis, a clonal expansion index for each public chain was calculated from normalized within-repertoire ranks of inferred template counts. Generation probabilities in a later analysis came from a VDJ recombination model fitted to out-of-frame rearrangements, and those results were checked against IGoR. A later analysis scored TCR-TCR, TCR-HLA and TCR-CMV co-occurrence with hypergeometric tests, applying a repertoire-size bias correction to TCR pairs. False discovery rates were estimated in a later analysis by permuting HLA or CMV assignments 20 times. A later analysis grouped co-occurring TCRs with DBSCAN, adding TCRdist sequence similarity when clustering within HLA-allele-positive subsets. For co-occurrence clustering, repertoires with fewer than 30,000 or more than 120,000 public chains were excluded, along with four to six repertoires with anomalous nucleotide sharing. TCRdb took this table from immuneACCESS and kept in-frame rearrangements with V and J called. Such tables lack part of the clones; where checked against another copy, unresolved V genes explain under half of the gap, and the rest is unexplained. The V and J calls and clone size come from that table; D and trimming were worked out from the DNA. Recorded for this sample are some 150,000 clones; roughly 78% of them occurred a single time. The ten largest clones represent 2.5% to 3.5% of the sample.

On this clone: There is no known antigen for this receptor. Qualities for individual bases were not recorded, and no much larger clone is one base off.

What the work shows at the level of the full study, not this receptor alone: Only TCR beta chains were sequenced in this cohort, and the absence of alpha or paired-chain data limited detectable features. The 87-base-pair reads could not distinguish some IMGT-functional V segments, including TRBV6-2 and TRBV6-3, so those segments were excluded. HLA typing was unavailable for some donors at each locus, so association tests used only the typed subset. In a later genetic analysis, fewer N-insertions in productive TCRs were reported among donors in an Asian-associated ancestry cluster than the roughly 640-donor mean. In a later analysis, TCR association rates were found to vary across HLA loci, with the most associated TCRs seen for DRB1 alleles and the fewest for HLA-C alleles. The study listed 150 to 200 TCR beta chains as associated with cytomegalovirus. It was suggested by the authors that the approach could potentially be generalized to other disease states and immunological phenotypes. A further reported finding was that TCR beta sequences accurately predicted the HLA-A and HLA-B alleles for most subjects in the first cohort. At a false discovery rate of 0.05, a later analysis linked 16,000 or so TCR beta sequences to specific HLA alleles. Roughly uniform sequencing depth across donors was assumed in presence/absence analyses, although this assumption may not hold. In vitro tests confirmed that a few of the cytomegalovirus-associated TCR beta chains recognize cytomegalovirus antigens. In an earlier analysis of around 500 of the donors, most TCR beta V segments appeared in productive rearrangements about 87% or about 30% of the time, broadly matching IMGT annotations. According to a later analysis, parvovirus B19, influenza, CMV and Epstein-Barr virus appeared linked to several top co-occurrence clusters. Around 16 rarely observed V segments, including chromosome 9 orphons, were excluded from the earlier analysis of approximately 500 of the donors because counts were too low. In a later analysis, HLA-associated TCR beta chains were found to be more clonally expanded and to have lower generation probabilities than equally common non-associated chains. While some public TCRs were present in many individuals, most TCR sequences turned up only very rarely across donors. The sequencing pipeline was judged likely to have produced a cluster of highly shared sequence variants as a technical artifact. Most CMV-associated TCR beta chains appeared to be HLA-restricted in a later analysis, and the HLA associations seemed to be driven largely by CMV exposure. Assigning TCR associations to individual alleles was difficult when HLA alleles, especially DR and DQ, strongly co-occurred. A later genetic analysis associated a missense DCLRE1C variant with V-gene and J-gene trimming of TCR beta chains, and an independent cohort replicated the association. Cytomegalovirus status was reported to be diagnosed by the classifier with high specificity and sensitivity in both the original and validation cohorts. Immune exposure information for the cohort was limited to CMV serostatus. Linkage disequilibrium might explain the correlated functional status among segregating V segments, but an unknown experimental factor could not be ruled out.

The receptor chain draws on TRBV6-1 and TRBJ1-5; matching of 5 bases hints at TRBD1 as the D gene. The clonotype was recovered from a middle-aged man in good health and CMV-seropositive. Source material: PBMCs. The CDR3 reads as follows: CASSGSAGWQPQHF. At the DNA level, the sequence is TGTGCCAGCAGTGGCTCGGCAGGGTGGCAGCCCCAGCATTTT.